Described below is a single T cell receptor beta chain sequence and its context. Antigen unknown. This specimen comes from a study of post-analysis software for immune sequencing data. Findings of the study overall: Diversity measured as normalized Chao1 was significantly lower in multiple sclerosis patients than in controls. A handful of TRBV segments, including TRBV5-6, TRBV5-1 and TRBV20-1, were more frequent in patients than controls.

Losses at the gene ends were 6 bases for V and 2 bases for J; bases not matched to a gene: 8. The CDR3 is 15 residues long. Germline V gene lookup returns CDR1 MNHEY and CDR2 SMNVEV (reference sequence). TCR beta libraries were prepared from cDNA with unique molecular identifiers. Roughly 450,000 cDNA molecules came from about 1 to 10 million T cells. MiXCR, run by TCRdb on the PCR reads, gives a single entry per CDR3 protein. Of about 500,000 distinct CDR3 sequences in the sample, under 55% were seen once. V and J are TRBV27 and TRBJ2-5; 8 nucleotides align to TRBD1. The receptor comes from a girl aged 10 to 17 with multiple sclerosis. The specimen was blood. Here the CDR3 DNA reads TGTGCCAGCAGGGAATTACGGGACAGGCAAGAGACCCAGTACTTC. Residues: CASRELRDRQETQYF.